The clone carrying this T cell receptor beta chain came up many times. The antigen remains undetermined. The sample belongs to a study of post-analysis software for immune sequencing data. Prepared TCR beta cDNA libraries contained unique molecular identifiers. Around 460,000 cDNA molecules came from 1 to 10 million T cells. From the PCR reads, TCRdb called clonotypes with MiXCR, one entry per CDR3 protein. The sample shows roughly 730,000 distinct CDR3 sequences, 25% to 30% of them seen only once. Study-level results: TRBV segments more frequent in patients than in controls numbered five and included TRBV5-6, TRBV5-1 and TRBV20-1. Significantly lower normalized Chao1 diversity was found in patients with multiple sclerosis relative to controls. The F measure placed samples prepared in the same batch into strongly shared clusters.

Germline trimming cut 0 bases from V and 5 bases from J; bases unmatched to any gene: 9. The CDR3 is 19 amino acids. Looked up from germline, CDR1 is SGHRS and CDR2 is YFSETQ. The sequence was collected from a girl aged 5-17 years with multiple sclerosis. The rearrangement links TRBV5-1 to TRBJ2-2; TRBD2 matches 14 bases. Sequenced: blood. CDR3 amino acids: CASSLVRTSGGTGTGELFF. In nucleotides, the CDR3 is TGCGCCAGCAGCTTGGTCCGGACTAGCGGGGGGACGGGGACCGGGGAGCTGTTTTTT.